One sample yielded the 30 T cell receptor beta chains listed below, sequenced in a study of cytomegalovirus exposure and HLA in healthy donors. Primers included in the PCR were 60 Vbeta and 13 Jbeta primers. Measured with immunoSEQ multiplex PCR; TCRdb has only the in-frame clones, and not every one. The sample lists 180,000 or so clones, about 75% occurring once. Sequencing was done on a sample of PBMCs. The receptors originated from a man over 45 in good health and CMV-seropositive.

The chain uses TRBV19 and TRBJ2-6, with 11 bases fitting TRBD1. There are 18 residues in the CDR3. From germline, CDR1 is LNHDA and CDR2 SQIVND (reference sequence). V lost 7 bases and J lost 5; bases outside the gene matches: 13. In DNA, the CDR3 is TGTGCCAGTAATTCCCGGGACAGGGGGTACTTTTGGGCCAACGTCCTGACTTTC. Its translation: CASNSRDRGYFWANVLTF.

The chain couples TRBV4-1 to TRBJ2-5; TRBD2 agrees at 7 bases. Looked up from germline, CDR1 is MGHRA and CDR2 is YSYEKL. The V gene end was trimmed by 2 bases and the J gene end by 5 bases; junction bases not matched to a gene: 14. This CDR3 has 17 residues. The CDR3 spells CASSQQHPTAGEETQYF. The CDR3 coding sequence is TGCGCCAGCAGCCAACAACACCCTACGGCGGGGGAGGAGACCCAGTACTTC.

The CDR3 region is CASSYSSPRETQYF. The CDR3 DNA is TGTGCCAGCAGTTACTCGTCGCCTAGAGAGACCCAGTACTTC. V and J are TRBV6-6 and TRBJ2-5; the D is unclear. V lost 0 bases, J lost 4 bases, and 9 bases lay in between. CDR1 and CDR2 from the germline V gene are MNHNY and SVGAGI (reference sequence). The CDR3 extends over 14 amino acids.

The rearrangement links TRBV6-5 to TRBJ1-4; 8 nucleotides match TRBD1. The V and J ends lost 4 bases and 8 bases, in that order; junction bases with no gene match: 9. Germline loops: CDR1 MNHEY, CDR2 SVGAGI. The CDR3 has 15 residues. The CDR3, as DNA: TGTGCCAGCAGTTCCCCCGACAGGGGCGTAGAAAAACTGTTTTTT. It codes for CASSSPDRGVEKLFF.

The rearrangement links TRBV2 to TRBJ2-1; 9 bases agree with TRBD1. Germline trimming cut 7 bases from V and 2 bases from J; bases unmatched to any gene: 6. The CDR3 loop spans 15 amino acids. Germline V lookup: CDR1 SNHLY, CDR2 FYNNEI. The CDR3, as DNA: TGTGCCAGCACCCGGGGACAGGGACCCTACAATGAGCAGTTCTTC. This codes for CASTRGQGPYNEQFF.

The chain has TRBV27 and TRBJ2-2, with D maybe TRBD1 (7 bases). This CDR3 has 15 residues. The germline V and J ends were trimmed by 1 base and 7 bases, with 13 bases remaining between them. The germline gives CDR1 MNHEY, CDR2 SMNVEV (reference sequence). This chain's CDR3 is CASSLFTGEVGELFF. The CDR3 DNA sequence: TGTGCCAGCAGTTTATTTACAGGGGAGGTCGGGGAGCTGTTTTTT.

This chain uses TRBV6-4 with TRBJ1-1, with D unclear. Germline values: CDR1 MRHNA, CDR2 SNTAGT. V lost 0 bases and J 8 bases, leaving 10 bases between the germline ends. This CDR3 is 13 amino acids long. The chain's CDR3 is CASSDSRMSEAFF. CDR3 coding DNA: TGTGCCAGCAGTGACTCGAGGATGAGCGAAGCTTTCTTT.

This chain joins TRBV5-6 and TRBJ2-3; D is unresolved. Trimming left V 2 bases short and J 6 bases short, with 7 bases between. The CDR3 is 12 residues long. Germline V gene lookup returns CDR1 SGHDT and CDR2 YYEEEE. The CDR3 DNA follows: TGTGCCAGCAGCTTCCCGCGGGATACGCAGTATTTT. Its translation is CASSFPRDTQYF. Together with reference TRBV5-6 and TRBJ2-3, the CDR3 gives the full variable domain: DAGVTQSPTHLIKTRGQQVTLRCSPKSGHDTVSWYQQALGQGPQFIFQYYEEEERQRGNFPDRFSGHQFPNYSSELNVNALLLGDSALYLCASSFPRDTQYFGPGTRLTVL.

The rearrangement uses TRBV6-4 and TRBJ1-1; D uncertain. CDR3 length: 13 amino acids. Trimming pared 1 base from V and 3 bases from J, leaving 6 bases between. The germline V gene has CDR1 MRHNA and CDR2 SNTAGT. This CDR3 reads CASSDFSDTEAFF. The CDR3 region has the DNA TGTGCCAGCAGTGACTTTTCGGACACTGAAGCTTTCTTT.

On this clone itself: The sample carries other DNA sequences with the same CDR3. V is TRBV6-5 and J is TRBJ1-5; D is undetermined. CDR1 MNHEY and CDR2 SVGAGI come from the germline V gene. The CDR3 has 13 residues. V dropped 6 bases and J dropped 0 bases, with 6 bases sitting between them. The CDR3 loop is CASSSGSNQPQHF. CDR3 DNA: TGTGCCAGCAGCTCGGGTAGCAATCAGCCCCAGCATTTT.

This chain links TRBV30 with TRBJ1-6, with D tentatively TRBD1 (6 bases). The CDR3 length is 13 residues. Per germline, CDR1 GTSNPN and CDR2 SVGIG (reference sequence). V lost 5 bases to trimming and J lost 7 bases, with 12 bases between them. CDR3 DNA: TGTGCCTGGGACGTAGGGGGAAATTCACCCCTCCACTTT. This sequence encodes CAWDVGGNSPLHF.

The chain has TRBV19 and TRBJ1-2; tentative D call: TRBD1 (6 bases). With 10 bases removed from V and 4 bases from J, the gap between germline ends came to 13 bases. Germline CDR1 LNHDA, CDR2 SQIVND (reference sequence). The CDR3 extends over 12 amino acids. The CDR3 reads CATLTGSYGYTF. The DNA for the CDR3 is TGTGCCACCCTCACAGGGAGCTATGGCTACACCTTC.

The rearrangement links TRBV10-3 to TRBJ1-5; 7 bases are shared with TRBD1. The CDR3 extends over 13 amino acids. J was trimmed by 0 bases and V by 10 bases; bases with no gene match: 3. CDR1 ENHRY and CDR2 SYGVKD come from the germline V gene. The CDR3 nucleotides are TGTGCCACCGGGACAGATAGCAATCAGCCCCAGCATTTT. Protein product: CATGTDSNQPQHF.

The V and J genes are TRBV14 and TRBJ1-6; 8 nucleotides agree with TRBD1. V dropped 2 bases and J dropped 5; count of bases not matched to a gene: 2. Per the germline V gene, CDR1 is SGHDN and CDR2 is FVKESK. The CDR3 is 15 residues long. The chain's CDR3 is CASSQQGADNSPLHF. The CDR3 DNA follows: TGTGCCAGCAGCCAACAGGGGGCTGATAATTCACCCCTCCACTTT.

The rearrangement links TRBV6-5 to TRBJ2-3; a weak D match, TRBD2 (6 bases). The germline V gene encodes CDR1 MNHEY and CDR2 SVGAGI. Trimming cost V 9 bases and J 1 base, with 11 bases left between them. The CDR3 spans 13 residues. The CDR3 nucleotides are TGTGCCAGTGGGGGGTCGGGCACAGATACGCAGTATTTT. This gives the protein CASGGSGTDTQYF.

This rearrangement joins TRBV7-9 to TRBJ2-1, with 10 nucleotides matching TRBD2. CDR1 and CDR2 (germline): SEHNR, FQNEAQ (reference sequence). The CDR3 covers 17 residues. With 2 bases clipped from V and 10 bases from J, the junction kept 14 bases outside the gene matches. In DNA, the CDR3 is TGTGCCAGCAGCTTATCGACCAGCGGGGGGGTTCAAGGGGAGCAGTTCTTC. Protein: CASSLSTSGGVQGEQFF.

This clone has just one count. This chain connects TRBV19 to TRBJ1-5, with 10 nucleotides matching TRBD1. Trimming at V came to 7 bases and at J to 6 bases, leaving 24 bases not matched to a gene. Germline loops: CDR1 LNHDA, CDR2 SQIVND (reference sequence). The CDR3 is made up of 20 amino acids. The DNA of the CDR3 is TGTGCCAGTAACCCAAGAATGGGACAGGGGTCCTCTAGGGGAGGTCAGCCCCAGCATTTT. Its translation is CASNPRMGQGSSRGGQPQHF.

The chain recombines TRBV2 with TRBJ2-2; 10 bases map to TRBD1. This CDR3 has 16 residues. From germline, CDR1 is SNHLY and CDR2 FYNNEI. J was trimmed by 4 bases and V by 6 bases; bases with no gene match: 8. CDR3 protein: CASSAPGQGPTGELFF. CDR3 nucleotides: TGTGCCAGCAGCGCTCCGGGACAGGGGCCCACCGGGGAGCTGTTTTTT.

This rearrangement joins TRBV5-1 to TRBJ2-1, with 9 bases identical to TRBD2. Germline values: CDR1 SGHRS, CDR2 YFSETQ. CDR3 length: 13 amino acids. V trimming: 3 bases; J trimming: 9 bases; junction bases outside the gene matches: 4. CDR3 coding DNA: TGCGCCAGCAGCTATAGCGGGGGAAGTGAGCAGTTCTTC. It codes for CASSYSGGSEQFF.

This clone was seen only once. CDR3 DNA sequence: TGCGCCAGCAGCTTGGGCGGGGGGGCAGCAGATACGCAGTATTTT. Translated, it gives CASSLGGGAADTQYF. This chain connects TRBV5-1 to TRBJ2-3; TRBD2 matches 9 bases. Unmatched junction bases numbered 3, after V lost 0 bases and J lost 4 bases. There are 15 residues in the CDR3. Per the germline V gene, CDR1 is SGHRS and CDR2 is YFSETQ.

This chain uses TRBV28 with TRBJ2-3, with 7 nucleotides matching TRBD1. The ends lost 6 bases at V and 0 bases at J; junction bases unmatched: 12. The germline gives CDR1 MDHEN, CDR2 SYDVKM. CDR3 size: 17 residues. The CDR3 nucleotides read TGTGCCAGCAGCCCAAGGGTCTGGGACAGTAGCACAGATACGCAGTATTTT. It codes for CASSPRVWDSSTDTQYF.

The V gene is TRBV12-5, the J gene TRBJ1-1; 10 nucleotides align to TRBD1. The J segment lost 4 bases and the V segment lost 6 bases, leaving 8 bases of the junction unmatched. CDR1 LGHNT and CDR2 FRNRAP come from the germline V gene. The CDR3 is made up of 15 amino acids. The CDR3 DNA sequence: TGTGCTAGTGGGGACGACAGGGGGCGGGTCACTGAAGCTTTCTTT. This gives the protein CASGDDRGRVTEAFF.

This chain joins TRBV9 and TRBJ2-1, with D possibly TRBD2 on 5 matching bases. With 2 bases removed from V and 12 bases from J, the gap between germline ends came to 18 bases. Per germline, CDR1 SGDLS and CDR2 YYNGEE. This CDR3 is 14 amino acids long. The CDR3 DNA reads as TGTGCCAGCAGCGTCAGCGGTGAGGGAGTGGGGCAGTTCTTC. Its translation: CASSVSGEGVGQFF.

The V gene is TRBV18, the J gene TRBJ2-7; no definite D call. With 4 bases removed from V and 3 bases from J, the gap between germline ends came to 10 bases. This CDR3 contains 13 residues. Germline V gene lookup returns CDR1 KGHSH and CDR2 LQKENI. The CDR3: CASSRGVVYEQYV. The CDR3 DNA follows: TGTGCCAGCTCACGAGGAGTTGTCTACGAGCAGTACGTC.

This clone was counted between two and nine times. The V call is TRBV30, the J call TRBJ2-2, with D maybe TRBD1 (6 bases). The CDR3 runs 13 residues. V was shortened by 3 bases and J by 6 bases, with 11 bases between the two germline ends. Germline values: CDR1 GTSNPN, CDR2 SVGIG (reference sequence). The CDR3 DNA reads TGTGCCTGGAGACTGTCAGGGGCCGGGGAGCTGTTTTTT. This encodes CAWRLSGAGELFF.

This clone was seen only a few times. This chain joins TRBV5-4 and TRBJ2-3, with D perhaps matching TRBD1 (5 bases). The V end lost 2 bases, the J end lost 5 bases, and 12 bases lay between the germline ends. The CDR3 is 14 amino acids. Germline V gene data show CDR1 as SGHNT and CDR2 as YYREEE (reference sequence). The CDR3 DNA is TGTGCCAGCAGCTTTTTGGTAGGGGAAGATACGCAGTATTTT. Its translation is CASSFLVGEDTQYF.

The CDR3 coding sequence is TGCACCAGCAGCCGAGGGACAGGGCGAAATCAGCCCCAGCATTTT. It yields the protein CTSSRGTGRNQPQHF. V is TRBV1 and J is TRBJ1-5; no check of the table's D call, TRBD1, against the DNA was made. TRBV1 is a pseudogene. The CDR3 spans 15 residues.

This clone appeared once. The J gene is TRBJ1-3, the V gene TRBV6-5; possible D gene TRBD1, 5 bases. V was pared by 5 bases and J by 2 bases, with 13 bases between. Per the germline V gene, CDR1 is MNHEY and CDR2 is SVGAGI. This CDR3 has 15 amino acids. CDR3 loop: CASSTPRATGNTIYF. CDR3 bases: TGTGCCAGCAGTACGCCCAGGGCTACTGGAAACACCATATATTTT.

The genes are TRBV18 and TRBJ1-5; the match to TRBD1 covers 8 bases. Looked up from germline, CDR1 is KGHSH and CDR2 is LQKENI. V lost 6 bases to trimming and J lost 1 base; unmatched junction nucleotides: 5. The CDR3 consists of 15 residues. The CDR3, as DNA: TGTGCCAGCTCCCTGACAGGGGAGAGCAATCAGCCCCAGCATTTT. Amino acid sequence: CASSLTGESNQPQHF.

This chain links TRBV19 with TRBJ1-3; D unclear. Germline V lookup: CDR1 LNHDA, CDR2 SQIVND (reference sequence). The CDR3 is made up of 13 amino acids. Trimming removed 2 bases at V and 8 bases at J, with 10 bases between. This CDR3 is CASSIPGLDTIYF. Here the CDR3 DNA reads TGTGCCAGTAGTATACCCGGTCTAGACACCATATATTTT. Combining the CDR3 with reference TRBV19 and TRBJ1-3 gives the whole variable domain DGGITQSPKYLFRKEGQNVTLSCEQNLNHDAMYWYRQDPGQGLRLIYYSQIVNDFQKGDIAEGYSVSREKKESFPLTVTSAQKNPTAFYLCASSIPGLDTIYFGEGSWLTVV.